Only one count was recorded for the clone carrying this T cell receptor (beta chain). This specimen belongs to a study of blood T cell repertoires in COVID-19. Overall study: COVID-19 samples, acute and convalescent, were from the United States, Italy and Spain. From T cells, B-cell-depleted T cells, or PBMCs came the material, which was cDNA or gDNA.

Original data processing: Nucleated cell number was recorded as an estimate derived from reference gene primer amplification. TCRdb's copy holds only in-frame clones and misses some; the assay was immunoSEQ multiplex PCR. The V and J calls and clone size come from that table; D and trimming were worked out from the DNA. The sample has around 320,000 clones, 85% seen once; the top ten hold around 7.2%. What was sequenced was peripheral blood. The origin of this receptor is a human donor in a cohort sampled during active COVID-19.

The CDR3 sequence: CASSLDGGGHNEQFF. In DNA form, the CDR3 reads TGTGCCAGCAGCTTAGACGGGGGGGGACACAATGAGCAGTTCTTC. The gene calls are TRBV11-1 and TRBJ2-1, with 8 bases identical to TRBD2. CDR3 length equals 15 residues. The junction had 4 bases not matched to a gene; V was cut back by 1 base and J by 5 bases. CDR1 and CDR2 from the germline V gene are SGHAT and FQDESV (reference sequence).